This is a list of T cell receptor beta chains from one sample in a study of control samples from healthy donors and cancer patients. The assay was immunoSEQ multiplex PCR, and TCRdb's table has in-frame clones only and misses some. Here the sample spans roughly 59,000 clones, roughly 90% being singletons. Sequencing was performed on PBMCs. The receptors here all came from a man in his forties or fifties with colorectal cancer. The CDR3 runs from the conserved cysteine through the conserved F or W. Each record gives: J gene, V gene, CDR3 protein.

TRBJ1-1	TRBV18	CASSPQAMNTEAFF
TRBJ2-7	TRBV7-9	CASSSGQPNSYEQYF
TRBJ1-2	TRBV6-6	CASSLGGTNYGYTF
TRBJ2-3	TRBV9	CASNPRGYTDTQYF
TRBJ2-4	TRBV27	CASSLLGPQVQNIQYF
TRBJ1-5	TRBV6-5	CASRPTFNNQPQHF
TRBJ2-7	TRBV3-1/TRBV3-2	CASSQDVSEQYF
TRBJ2-3	TRBV9	CASSEGGTTDTQYF
TRBJ2-3	TRBV2	CASSERWGADTQYF
TRBJ2-3	TRBV5-1	CASSFGTNTDTQYF
TRBJ1-5	TRBV19	CASRQGKGQPQHF
TRBJ2-1	TRBV19	CASSTTGGGPGFF